This entry lists 9 T cell receptor beta chains sequenced from one sample in a study of shared clonotypes between healthy human individuals. Sequencing used immunoSEQ multiplex PCR; TCRdb keeps in-frame clones, though not all of them. The sample contains 2,500,000 or so clones, 90% to 95% of which appear only once. The material sequenced was naive CD4+ T cells from PBMCs. Subset indicated: CD45RA+ positively selected. These TCRs come from a man between 18 and 35 years old in good health. Some clones in this sample may be carry-over from other donors' samples.

V usage is TRBV11-3 and J usage is TRBJ2-3; D ambiguous. CDR1 is SGHNT, CDR2 YENEEA, per germline. Trimming took off 5 bases at V and 10 bases at J, with 13 bases between the two ends. The CDR3 sequence is 12 residues long. The CDR3 region has the DNA TGTGCCAGCAGCCCCCAGGAAGGTGCGCAGTATTTT. This sequence encodes CASSPQEGAQYF.

V gene TRBV28 combines with J gene TRBJ2-7; 7 bases agree with TRBD2. CDR1 MDHEN and CDR2 SYDVKM come from the germline V gene. V dropped 4 bases and J dropped 4; count of bases not matched to a gene: 10. This CDR3 region has 15 residues. DNA for the CDR3: TGTGCCAGCAGTTCGGCGGGGGAGGGATTATACGAGCAGTACTTC. It codes for CASSSAGEGLYEQYF.

The V call is TRBV5-1, the J call TRBJ2-1, with D possibly TRBD2 on 6 matching bases. The CDR3 length is 17 residues. Germline V gene lookup returns CDR1 SGHRS and CDR2 YFSETQ. Deletions cut 3 bases from V and 8 bases from J, with 24 bases between. In nucleotides, the CDR3 is TGCGCCAGCAGCTCAGGGACCGGGACTGGAGGACGTTATGAGCAGTTCTTC. Translated: CASSSGTGTGGRYEQFF. Drawing the rest from reference TRBV5-1 and TRBJ2-1, the complete variable domain is KAGVTQTPRYLIKTRGQQVTLSCSPISGHRSVSWYQQTPGQGLQFLFEYFSETQRNKGNFPGRFSGRQFSNSRSEMNVSTLELGDSALYLCASSSGTGTGGRYEQFFGPGTRLTVL.

The chain joins TRBV27 to TRBJ2-5, with 7 bases matching TRBD2. The CDR3 is made up of 14 amino acids. Germline lookup yields CDR1 MNHEY and CDR2 SMNVEV (reference sequence). With V trimmed by 9 bases and J by 5 bases, 12 bases remained unmatched. CDR3 nucleotides: TGTGCCAGTGGCCCCGCCGGGACTATCGAGACCCAGTACTTC. As protein: CASGPAGTIETQYF.

The V call is TRBV9, the J call TRBJ2-5, with D maybe TRBD2 (5 bases). The DNA end is a closer match to TRBJ2-7, so the J assignment may be wrong. The germline V gene encodes CDR1 SGDLS and CDR2 YYNGEE. This CDR3 comprises 16 residues. The CDR3 nucleotides are TGTGCCAGCAGCGTAGGGGCGGGTAGCCTATCCTACGAGCAGTACTTC. It encodes CASSVGAGSLSYEQYF.

The rearrangement joins TRBV5-1 to TRBJ1-4, with 10 bases lining up with TRBD1. The germline V gene encodes CDR1 SGHRS and CDR2 YFSETQ. The trim removed 7 bases at V and 8 bases at J, leaving 5 bases unmatched. The CDR3 contains 13 residues. The CDR3 DNA reads as TGCGCCAGCCGACAGGGGGCGCGGGAAAAACTGTTTTTT. Translating it yields CASRQGAREKLFF.

The chain links TRBV5-4 to TRBJ1-2; 7 nucleotides line up with TRBD1. CDR1 and CDR2 (germline): SGHNT, YYREEE (reference sequence). The CDR3 sequence is 14 residues long. V was clipped by 3 bases and J by 5 bases; unmatched bases: 7. CDR3 coding DNA: TGTGCCAGCAGCTCTCCGGGACAGCTTTATGGCTACACCTTC. It is translated as CASSSPGQLYGYTF.

The count of this clone is one. At the DNA level, this CDR3 is encoded by other sequences in the same sample as well. The chain joins TRBV5-1 to TRBJ2-1; TRBD1 agrees at 7 bases. Germline-derived CDR1 and CDR2 are SGHRS and YFSETQ. CDR3 size: 14 residues. J gave up 1 base and V 4 bases, and 2 bases lay outside the gene matches. The CDR3 DNA sequence: TGCGCCAGCAGCGGGACAGTTTCCTACAATGAGCAGTTCTTC. Its protein is CASSGTVSYNEQFF.

The chain links TRBV19 to TRBJ1-5; D call uncertain. V was shortened by 4 bases and J by 3 bases, with 10 bases between the two germline ends. The CDR3 sequence is 14 residues long. Germline V gene data show CDR1 as LNHDA and CDR2 as SQIVND (reference sequence). The CDR3 region is CASSTRVYNQPQHF. The CDR3 DNA reads as TGTGCCAGTAGTACCCGGGTCTACAATCAGCCCCAGCATTTT.